A selection of T cell receptor beta chains follows, all from one sample in a study of blood T cell repertoires in COVID-19. This table comes from immunoSEQ multiplex PCR, and its TCRdb copy is limited to in-frame clones, with some not included. The sample lists about 160,000 clones, roughly 85% seen once, with roughly 10% in the top ten. Sequenced input: peripheral blood. Receptor source: a woman older than 75 with active or convalescent COVID-19. Both conserved end residues are part of each CDR3. The D gene is left open where the match is weak. Some rows mark clone size as missing; the rest say once, few, many or name a class of expanded clone.

V gene	CDR3 length	D gene	J gene	clone size	CDR3 protein	CDR3 DNA
TRBV6-2/TRBV6-3	15	-	TRBJ2-7	once	CASSSPVSSLYEQYF	TGTGCCAGCAGTTCCCCCGTCTCTAGCCTCTACGAGCAGTACTTC
TRBV5-1	15	-	TRBJ2-3	once	CASSSEPRGTDTQYF	TGCGCCAGCAGCTCGGAGCCACGGGGAACAGATACGCAGTATTTT
TRBV7-9	18	TRBD2	TRBJ2-5	-	CASSLVVPGLAGLETQYF	TGTGCCAGCAGCTTAGTAGTACCGGGACTAGCGGGATTGGAGACCCAGTACTTC
TRBV5-1	14	-	TRBJ1-1	-	CASSLDGMDAEAFF	TGCGCCAGCAGCTTGGACGGGATGGACGCTGAAGCTTTCTTT
TRBV20-1	14	TRBD1	TRBJ1-2	-	CSASLDRGPYGYTF	TGCAGTGCTAGTTTGGACAGGGGCCCCTATGGCTACACCTTC
TRBV6-5	13	-	TRBJ1-5	-	CASMWHGNQPQHF	TGTGCCAGCATGTGGCATGGCAATCAGCCCCAGCATTTT
TRBV7-3	14	-	TRBJ1-1	-	CASSLNPGHTEAFF	TGTGCCAGCAGCTTAAACCCAGGGCACACTGAAGCTTTCTTT
TRBV6-6	13	TRBD1	TRBJ2-5	-	CASNQGDGETQYF	TGTGCCAGCAACCAGGGGGATGGAGAGACCCAGTACTTC
TRBV6-1	14	-	TRBJ1-5	-	CASSEAPGRQPQHF	TGTGCCAGCAGTGAAGCTCCGGGTAGGCAGCCCCAGCATTTT
TRBV6-5	15	TRBD1	TRBJ2-3	-	CASSYGTESTDTQYF	TGTGCCAGCAGTTACGGGACAGAGAGCACAGATACGCAGTATTTT
TRBV10-3	13	-	TRBJ1-1	-	CAIRREMNTEAFF	TGTGCCATCAGGCGGGAGATGAACACTGAAGCTTTCTTT
TRBV19	14	-	TRBJ1-2	-	CASSRQGPNYGYTF	TGTGCCAGTAGTCGGCAGGGGCCCAACTATGGCTACACCTTC
TRBV9	16	-	TRBJ1-3	-	CASSVASTDSGNTIYF	TGTGCCAGCAGCGTAGCTAGCACTGACTCTGGAAACACCATATATTTT
TRBV7-6	15	TRBD1	TRBJ1-1	-	CASSSGQGVNTEAFF	TGTGCCAGCAGCTCGGGACAGGGGGTCAACACTGAAGCTTTCTTT
TRBV6-5	13	TRBD2	TRBJ2-7	-	CASSEGRERPQYF	TGTGCCAGCAGCGAGGGGCGGGAGAGGCCGCAGTACTTC
TRBV19	15	TRBD1	TRBJ1-5	few	CASSPQGAGNQPQHF	TGTGCCAGTAGTCCACAGGGGGCAGGTAATCAGCCCCAGCATTTT
TRBV19	14	-	TRBJ1-1	-	CASSIGGLNTEAFF	TGTGCCAGTAGTATCGGGGGGTTGAATACTGAAGCTTTCTTT
TRBV3-1/TRBV3-2	13	-	TRBJ2-2	once	CASSQSDTGELFF	TGTGCCAGCAGCCAATCGGACACCGGGGAGCTGTTTTTT
TRBV24-1	17	TRBD2	TRBJ2-1	once	CATSDSATSGSTDEQFF	TGTGCCACCAGTGATTCCGCGACTAGCGGGAGTACCGATGAGCAGTTCTTC
TRBV15	16	-	TRBJ2-7	-	CATSREWLAQTYEQYF	TGTGCCACCAGCAGAGAATGGCTAGCGCAGACCTACGAGCAGTACTTC
TRBV5-1	13	-	TRBJ2-5	-	CASSLPNQETQYF	TGCGCCAGCAGCTTACCTAACCAAGAGACCCAGTACTTC
TRBV6-5	15	-	TRBJ2-2	-	CASRGDSLNTGELFF	TGTGCCAGCAGGGGGGACTCCCTGAACACCGGGGAGCTGTTTTTT
TRBV2	13	-	TRBJ1-6	-	CASRDRQNSPLHF	TGTGCCAGCAGGGACCGACAGAATTCACCCCTCCACTTT
TRBV27	15	-	TRBJ1-2	-	CASSSRTAFNYGYTF	TGTGCCAGCAGTTCCCGGACAGCATTTAACTATGGCTACACCTTC
TRBV4-1	13	-	TRBJ1-1	-	CASSQVPEVRAFF	TGCGCCAGCAGCCAGGTCCCAGAGGTGCGGGCTTTCTTT
TRBV5-5	12	-	TRBJ2-1	-	CASSPVENEQFF	TGTGCCAGCAGCCCCGTCGAGAATGAGCAGTTCTTC
TRBV7-2	13	-	TRBJ1-1	-	CASSLGAGREAFF	TGTGCCAGCAGCTTAGGGGCCGGGCGGGAGGCTTTCTTT
TRBV6-5	14	-	TRBJ2-4	-	CASSYRGAGNIQYF	TGTGCCAGCAGTTACCGGGGGGCTGGAAACATTCAGTACTTC
TRBV10-3	12	TRBD1	TRBJ1-2	-	CATRQGSYGYTF	TGTGCCACCAGACAGGGTTCCTATGGCTACACCTTC
TRBV19	14	-	TRBJ2-6	-	CASSIASGANVLTF	TGTGCCAGTAGTATAGCGTCTGGGGCCAACGTCCTGACTTTC
TRBV12-3/TRBV12-4	12	-	TRBJ2-5	-	CASSFIRETQYF	TGTGCCAGCAGTTTCATCCGGGAGACCCAGTACTTC
TRBV2	13	TRBD1	TRBJ1-4	once	CASRDRGYEKLFF	TGTGCCAGCAGGGACAGGGGTTATGAAAAACTGTTTTTT
TRBV18	15	TRBD2	TRBJ2-2	-	CASSPGLAGDGELFF	TGTGCCAGCTCACCGGGACTAGCGGGAGACGGGGAGCTGTTTTTT
TRBV27	15	-	TRBJ1-5	-	CASNNHRNSNQPQHF	TGTGCCAGCAATAATCACAGAAACAGCAATCAGCCCCAGCATTTT
TRBV19	20	TRBD2	TRBJ2-2	-	CASSIRFRVSGTRGTGELFF	TGTGCCAGTAGTATCCGGTTCCGAGTTAGCGGGACCCGGGGCACCGGGGAGCTGTTTTTT
TRBV12-2	18	-	TRBJ2-1	-	CASRLRAIAGVSYNEQFF	TGTGCAAGTCGCTTAAGGGCAATAGCGGGAGTTAGCTACAATGAGCAGTTCTTC
TRBV5-1	12	TRBD2	TRBJ2-1	-	CASKRDYNEQFF	TGCGCCAGCAAGCGGGATTACAATGAGCAGTTCTTC
TRBV10-3	16	TRBD2	TRBJ2-7	-	CAISEGTLAGAYEQYF	TGTGCCATCAGTGAGGGCACACTAGCGGGAGCCTACGAGCAGTACTTC
TRBV7-9	16	-	TRBJ1-1	-	CASSLGGLLVNTEAFF	TGTGCCAGCAGTCTGGGGGGGCTCTTGGTGAACACTGAAGCTTTCTTT
TRBV9	18	-	TRBJ1-3	-	CASSVFGGFELSGNTIYF	TGTGCCAGCAGCGTGTTCGGGGGATTCGAGCTCTCTGGAAACACCATATATTTT
TRBV2	13	-	TRBJ1-2	few	CASSGEAIDGYTF	TGTGCCAGCAGTGGGGAGGCCATTGATGGCTACACCTTC
TRBV28	14	-	TRBJ1-2	-	CASSLYRTAYGYTF	TGTGCCAGCAGTTTATACAGAACGGCATATGGCTACACCTTC
TRBV7-3	13	-	TRBJ2-1	-	CASSPSAYNEQFF	TGTGCCAGCAGCCCTAGCGCCTACAATGAGCAGTTCTTC
TRBV7-3	12	-	TRBJ2-1	-	CASSPPGSGLFF	TGTGCCAGCAGCCCACCCGGGTCGGGGTTGTTCTTC
TRBV5-1	15	TRBD1	TRBJ2-7	-	CASMLHTGGKYEQYF	TGCGCCAGCATGCTACATACAGGGGGCAAATACGAGCAGTACTTC
TRBV12-3/TRBV12-4	13	-	TRBJ1-2	-	CASRLGGGYGYTF	TGTGCCAGCAGACTAGGGGGGGGCTATGGCTACACCTTC
TRBV6-4	16	-	TRBJ2-1	-	CASRASPRILSNEQFF	TGTGCCAGCAGGGCGTCGCCTAGGATCTTATCCAATGAGCAGTTCTTC
TRBV7-9	16	TRBD1	TRBJ1-1	-	CASSLRTGGGNTEAFF	TGTGCCAGCAGCCTGAGGACAGGGGGCGGGAACACTGAAGCTTTCTTT
TRBV9	14	-	TRBJ2-3	-	CASSVGRGTDTQYF	TGTGCCAGCAGCGTAGGGAGGGGCACAGATACGCAGTATTTT
TRBV2	14	-	TRBJ2-5	-	CASSDSGPGETQYF	TGTGCCAGCAGTGATTCGGGCCCAGGGGAGACCCAGTACTTC
TRBV18	12	TRBD2	TRBJ2-7	-	CASWTSGSEQYF	TGTGCCAGCTGGACTAGCGGGAGCGAGCAGTACTTC
TRBV5-5	14	TRBD2	TRBJ2-5	-	CASSPSGDQETQYF	TGTGCCAGCAGCCCTAGCGGGGACCAAGAGACCCAGTACTTC
TRBV6-5	14	-	TRBJ1-4	-	CASSYSRQGEKLFF	TGTGCCAGCAGTTACTCGAGGCAGGGTGAAAAACTGTTTTTT
TRBV21-1	16	-	TRBJ1-5	-	CASSKEYEGVDQPQHF	TGTGCCAGCAGCAAAGAATACGAGGGGGTTGATCAGCCCCAGCATTTT
TRBV2	14	TRBD1	TRBJ1-2	few	CASSATGGRNGYTF	TGTGCCAGCAGTGCAACAGGGGGGAGGAATGGCTACACCTTC
TRBV6-4	13	TRBD1	TRBJ1-1	-	CASSRGPGTEAFF	TGTGCCAGCAGTAGGGGGCCGGGCACTGAAGCTTTCTTT
TRBV5-1	15	TRBD2	TRBJ2-1	-	CASSWGTSGGDEQFF	TGCGCCAGCAGCTGGGGGACTAGCGGAGGGGACGAGCAGTTCTTC
TRBV25-1	13	-	TRBJ1-1	-	CASISGRGAEAFF	TGTGCCAGCATATCTGGGCGGGGAGCTGAAGCTTTCTTT
TRBV11-2	14	-	TRBJ1-1	few	CASSHTRGLSEAFF	TGTGCCAGCAGCCACACCCGGGGGTTGAGTGAAGCTTTCTTT
TRBV9	12	-	TRBJ2-7	-	CASSSGTYEQYF	TGTGCCAGCAGCAGCGGAACCTACGAGCAGTACTTC